These 5 T cell receptor beta chains originate from one sample sequenced in a study of T cells in Graves' hyperthyroidism and ophthalmopathy. RNA transcripts were the template for amplifying TCR beta CDR3 regions. During a first-round RT-PCR of the TCR CDR3, the HTBI primer set was used. MiXCR, run by TCRdb on the multiplex PCR reads, gives a single entry per CDR3 protein. The table lists hundreds of thousands of distinct CDR3 sequences, 15% to 20% of them singletons, with less than 3.5% in the top ten. Source material: blood. Receptors originate from a woman aged 40 to 50 with Graves' ophthalmopathy.

This clonotype was seen more than once but under ten times. This chain connects TRBV6-4 to TRBJ2-1, with 8 bases aligning to TRBD2. Germline V gene lookup returns CDR1 MRHNA and CDR2 SNTAGT. The V segment lost 6 bases and the J segment 8 bases; nucleotides outside the gene matches: 12. The CDR3 loop spans 15 amino acids. CDR3 DNA sequence: TGTGCCAGCAGAAGAGACGGGGGACTAGGGTATGAGCAGTTCTTC. Amino acid sequence: CASRRDGGLGYEQFF.

This clonotype has a count of ten or more. The chain is built from TRBV10-2 and TRBJ2-3; 10 bases are shared with TRBD2. Germline loops: CDR1 WSHSY, CDR2 SAAADI. This CDR3 is built from 18 residues. V shed 6 bases and J 4 bases; nucleotides not matched to a gene: 16. Written as DNA, the CDR3 is TGCGCCAGCAGCCGACTCGGGGCTAGCGGGGGCCCCGCAGATACGCAGTATTTT. Its protein is CASSRLGASGGPADTQYF.

As for this clonotype: Relative to the germline gene, one junction end is altered; a read error may explain this. The V call is TRBV28, the J call TRBJ1-1; 7 bases are a match to TRBD1. The V gene's germline CDR1 is MDHEN and CDR2 SYDVKM. The CDR3 runs 15 residues. The CDR3 loop is CASSSTGAANTGAFF. CDR3 DNA sequence: TGTGCCAGCAGTTCTACAGGGGCCGCGAACACTGGAGCTTTCTTT.

V is TRBV7-2 and J is TRBJ2-1, with D unresolved. CDR3 size: 14 residues. Per germline, CDR1 SGHTA and CDR2 FQGNSA. V shed 3 bases and J shed 8 bases, with 14 bases lying between them. CDR3 sequence (DNA): TGTGCCAGCAGCTTCTTCGCCACCCTCGATGAGCAGTTCTTC. It is translated as CASSFFATLDEQFF.

The gene calls are TRBV10-3 and TRBJ2-1; perhaps TRBD2 as D (5 bases). V dropped 3 bases and J dropped 5 bases, with 5 bases sitting between them. This CDR3 has 12 residues. The germline CDR1 and CDR2 sequences are ENHRY and SYGVKD. CDR3 loop: CAISELDNEQFF. The CDR3 region has the DNA TGTGCCATCAGTGAACTAGACAATGAGCAGTTCTTC.